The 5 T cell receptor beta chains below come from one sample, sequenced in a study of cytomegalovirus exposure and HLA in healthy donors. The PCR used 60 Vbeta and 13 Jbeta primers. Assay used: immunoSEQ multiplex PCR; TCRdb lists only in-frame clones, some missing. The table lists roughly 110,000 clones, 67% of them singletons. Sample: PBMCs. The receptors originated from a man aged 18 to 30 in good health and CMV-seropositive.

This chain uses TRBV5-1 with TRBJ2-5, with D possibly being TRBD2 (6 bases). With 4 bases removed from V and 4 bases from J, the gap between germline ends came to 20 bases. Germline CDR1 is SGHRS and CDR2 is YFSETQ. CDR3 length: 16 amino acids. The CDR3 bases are TGCGCCAGCAGCCCGGGCCGCGGGGAGCAGGGAGAGACCCAGTACTTC. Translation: CASSPGRGEQGETQYF.

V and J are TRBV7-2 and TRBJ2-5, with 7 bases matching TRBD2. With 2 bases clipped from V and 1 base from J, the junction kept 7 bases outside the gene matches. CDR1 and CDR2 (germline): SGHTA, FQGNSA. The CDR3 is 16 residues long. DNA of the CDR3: TGTGCCAGCAGCTTATTCGGCGGGGGAGTCCAAGAGACCCAGTACTTC. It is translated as CASSLFGGGVQETQYF.

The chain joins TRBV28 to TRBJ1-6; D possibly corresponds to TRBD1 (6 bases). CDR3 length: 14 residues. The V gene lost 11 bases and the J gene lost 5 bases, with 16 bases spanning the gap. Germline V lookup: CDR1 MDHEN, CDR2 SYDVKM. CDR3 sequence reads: CAAQGPRNNSPLHF. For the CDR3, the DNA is TGTGCCGCCCAGGGGCCACGAAATAATTCACCCCTCCACTTT.

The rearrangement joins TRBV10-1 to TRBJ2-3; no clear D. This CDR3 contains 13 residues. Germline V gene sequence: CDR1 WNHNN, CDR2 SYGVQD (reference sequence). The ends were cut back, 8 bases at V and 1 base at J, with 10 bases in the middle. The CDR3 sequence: CASGLAGTDTQYF. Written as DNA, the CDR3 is TGCGCCAGCGGTTTGGCAGGCACAGATACGCAGTATTTT.

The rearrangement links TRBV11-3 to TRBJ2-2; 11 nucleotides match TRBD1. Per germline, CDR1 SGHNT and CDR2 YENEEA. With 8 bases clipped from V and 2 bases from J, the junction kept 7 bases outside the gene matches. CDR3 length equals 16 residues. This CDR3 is CASCRDRGFNTGELFF. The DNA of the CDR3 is TGTGCCAGCTGCCGGGACAGGGGGTTTAACACCGGGGAGCTGTTTTTT.